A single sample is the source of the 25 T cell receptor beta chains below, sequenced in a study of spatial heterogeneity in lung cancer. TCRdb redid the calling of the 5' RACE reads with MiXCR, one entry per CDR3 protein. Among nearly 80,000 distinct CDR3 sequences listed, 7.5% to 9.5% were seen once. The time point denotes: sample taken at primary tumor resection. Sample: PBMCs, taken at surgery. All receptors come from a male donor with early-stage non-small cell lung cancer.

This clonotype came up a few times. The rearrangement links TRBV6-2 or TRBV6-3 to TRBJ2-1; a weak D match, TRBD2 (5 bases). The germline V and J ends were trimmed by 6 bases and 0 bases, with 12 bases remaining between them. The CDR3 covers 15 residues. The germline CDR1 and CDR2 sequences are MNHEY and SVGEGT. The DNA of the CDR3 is TGTGCCAGCAGCCGAGCGGTGAGCTCCTACAATGAGCAGTTCTTC. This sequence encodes CASSRAVSSYNEQFF.

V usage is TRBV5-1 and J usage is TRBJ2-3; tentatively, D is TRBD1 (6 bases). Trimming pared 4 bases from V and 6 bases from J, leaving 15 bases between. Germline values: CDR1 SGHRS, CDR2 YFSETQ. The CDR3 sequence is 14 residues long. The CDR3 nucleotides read TGCGCCAGCAGCATCTTTGGACAGTCGGATACGCAGTATTTT. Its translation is CASSIFGQSDTQYF.

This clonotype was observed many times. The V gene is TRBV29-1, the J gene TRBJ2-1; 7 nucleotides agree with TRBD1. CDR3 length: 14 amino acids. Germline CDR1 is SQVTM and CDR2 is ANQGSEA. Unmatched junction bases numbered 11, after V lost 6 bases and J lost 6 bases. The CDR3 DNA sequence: TGCAGCGTCGATGGGACAGAGGTTTCCAATGAGCAGTTCTTC. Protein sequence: CSVDGTEVSNEQFF.

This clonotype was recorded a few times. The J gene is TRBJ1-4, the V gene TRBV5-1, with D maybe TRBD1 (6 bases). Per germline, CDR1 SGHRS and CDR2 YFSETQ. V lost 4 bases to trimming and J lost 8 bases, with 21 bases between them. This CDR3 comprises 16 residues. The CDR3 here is CASSPSDRTEREKLFF. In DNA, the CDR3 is TGCGCCAGCAGCCCTTCGGACAGAACTGAAAGGGAAAAACTGTTTTTT.

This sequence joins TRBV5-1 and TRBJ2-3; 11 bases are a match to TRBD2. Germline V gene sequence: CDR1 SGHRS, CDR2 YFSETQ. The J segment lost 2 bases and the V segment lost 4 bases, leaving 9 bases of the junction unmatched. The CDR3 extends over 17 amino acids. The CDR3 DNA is TGCGCCAGCAGCCTCTCCGGGACTAGCGGATCCACAGATACGCAGTATTTT. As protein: CASSLSGTSGSTDTQYF.

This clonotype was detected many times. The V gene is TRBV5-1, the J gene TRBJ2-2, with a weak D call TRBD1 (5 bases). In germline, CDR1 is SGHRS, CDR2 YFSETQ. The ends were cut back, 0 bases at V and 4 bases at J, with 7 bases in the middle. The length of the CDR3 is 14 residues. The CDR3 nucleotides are TGCGCCAGCAGCTTGGGACAGATCACCGGGGAGCTGTTTTTT. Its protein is CASSLGQITGELFF.

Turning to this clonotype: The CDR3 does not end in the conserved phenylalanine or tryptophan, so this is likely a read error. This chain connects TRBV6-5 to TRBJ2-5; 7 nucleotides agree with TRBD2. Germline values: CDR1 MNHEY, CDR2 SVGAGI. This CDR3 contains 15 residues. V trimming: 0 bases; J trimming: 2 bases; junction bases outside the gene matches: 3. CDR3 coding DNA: TGTGCCAGCAGTTACTCGAACGGGGGGCAAGAGACCCAGTACCTC. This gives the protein CASSYSNGGQETQYL.

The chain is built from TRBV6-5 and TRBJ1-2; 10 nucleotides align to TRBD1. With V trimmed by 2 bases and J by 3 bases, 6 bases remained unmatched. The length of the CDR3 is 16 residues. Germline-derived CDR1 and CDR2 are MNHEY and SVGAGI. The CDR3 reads CASSYLPGQGDYGYTF. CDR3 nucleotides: TGTGCCAGCAGTTACCTCCCTGGACAGGGGGACTATGGCTACACCTTC.

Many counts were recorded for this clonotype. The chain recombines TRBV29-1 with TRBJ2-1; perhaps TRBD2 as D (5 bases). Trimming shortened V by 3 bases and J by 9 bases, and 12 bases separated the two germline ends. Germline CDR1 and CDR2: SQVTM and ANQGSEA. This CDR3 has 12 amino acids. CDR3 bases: TGCAGCGTTGAGCTACCGGCGGGTGAGCAGTTCTTC. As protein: CSVELPAGEQFF.

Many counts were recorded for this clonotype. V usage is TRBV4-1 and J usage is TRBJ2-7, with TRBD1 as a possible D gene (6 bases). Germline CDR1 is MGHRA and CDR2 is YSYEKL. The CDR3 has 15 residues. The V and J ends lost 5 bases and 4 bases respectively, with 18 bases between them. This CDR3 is CASSAETGWSYEQYF. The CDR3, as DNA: TGCGCCAGCAGCGCAGAGACAGGATGGAGTTACGAGCAGTACTTC.

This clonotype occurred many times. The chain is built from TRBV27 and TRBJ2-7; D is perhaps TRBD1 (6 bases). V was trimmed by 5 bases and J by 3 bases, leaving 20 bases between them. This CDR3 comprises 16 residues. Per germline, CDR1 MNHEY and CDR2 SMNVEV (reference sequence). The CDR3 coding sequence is TGTGCCAGCAGTCCCTCCGCTGGACAGAGTTTCTACGAGCAGTACTTC. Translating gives CASSPSAGQSFYEQYF.

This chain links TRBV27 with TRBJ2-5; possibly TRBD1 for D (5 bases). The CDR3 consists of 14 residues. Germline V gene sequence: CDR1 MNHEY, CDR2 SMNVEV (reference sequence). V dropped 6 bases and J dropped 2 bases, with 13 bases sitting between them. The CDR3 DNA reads TGTGCCAGCAGATTCGACAGCAAACAAGAGACCCAGTACTTC. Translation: CASRFDSKQETQYF.

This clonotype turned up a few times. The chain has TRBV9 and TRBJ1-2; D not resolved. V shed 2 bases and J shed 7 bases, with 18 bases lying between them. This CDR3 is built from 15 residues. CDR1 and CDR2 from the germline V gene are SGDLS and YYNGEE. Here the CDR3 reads CASSVGVGSGLGYTF. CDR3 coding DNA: TGTGCCAGCAGCGTCGGAGTGGGATCTGGGCTTGGCTACACCTTC.

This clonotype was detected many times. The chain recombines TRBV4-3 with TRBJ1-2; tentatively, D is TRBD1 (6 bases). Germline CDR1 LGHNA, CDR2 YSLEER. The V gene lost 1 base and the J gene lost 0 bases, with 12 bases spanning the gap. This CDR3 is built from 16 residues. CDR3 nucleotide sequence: TGCGCCAGCAGCCAAGTACAGGGCTTTACTAACTATGGCTACACCTTC. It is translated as CASSQVQGFTNYGYTF.

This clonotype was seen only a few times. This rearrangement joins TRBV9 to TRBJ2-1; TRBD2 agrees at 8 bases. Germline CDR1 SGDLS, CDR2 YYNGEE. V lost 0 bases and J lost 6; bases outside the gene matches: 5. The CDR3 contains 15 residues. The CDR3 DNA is TGTGCCAGCAGCGTAGCGGGAGGGCCGGTCAATGAGCAGTTCTTC. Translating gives CASSVAGGPVNEQFF.

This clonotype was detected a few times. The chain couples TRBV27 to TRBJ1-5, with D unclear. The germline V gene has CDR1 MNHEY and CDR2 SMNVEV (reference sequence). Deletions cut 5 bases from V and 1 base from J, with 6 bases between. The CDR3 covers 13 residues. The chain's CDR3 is CASSLMSNQPQHF. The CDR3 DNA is TGTGCCAGCAGTCTGATGAGCAATCAGCCCCAGCATTTT.

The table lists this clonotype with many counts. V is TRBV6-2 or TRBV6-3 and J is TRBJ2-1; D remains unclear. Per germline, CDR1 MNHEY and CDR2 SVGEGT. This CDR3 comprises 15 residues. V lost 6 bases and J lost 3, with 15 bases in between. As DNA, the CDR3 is TGTGCCAGCAGCCCTGATCTAGATATCTACAATGAGCAGTTCTTC. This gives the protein CASSPDLDIYNEQFF.

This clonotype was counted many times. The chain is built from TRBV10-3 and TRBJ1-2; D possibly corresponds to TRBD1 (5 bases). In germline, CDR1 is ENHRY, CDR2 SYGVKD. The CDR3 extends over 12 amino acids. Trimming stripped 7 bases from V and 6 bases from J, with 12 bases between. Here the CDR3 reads CAINGQGDGYTF. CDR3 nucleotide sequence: TGTGCCATCAATGGGCAGGGAGATGGCTACACCTTC.

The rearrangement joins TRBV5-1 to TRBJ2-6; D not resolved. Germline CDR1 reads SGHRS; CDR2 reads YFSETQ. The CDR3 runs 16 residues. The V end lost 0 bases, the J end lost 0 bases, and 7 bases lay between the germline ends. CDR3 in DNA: TGCGCCAGCAGCTTGGCCTTGGGCTCTGGGGCCAACGTCCTGACTTTC. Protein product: CASSLALGSGANVLTF.

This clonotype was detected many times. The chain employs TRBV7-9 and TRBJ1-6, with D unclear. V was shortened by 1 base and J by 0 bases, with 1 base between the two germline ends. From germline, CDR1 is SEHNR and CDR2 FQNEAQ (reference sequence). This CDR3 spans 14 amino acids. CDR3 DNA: TGTGCCAGCAGCTTAGACTCCTATAATTCACCCCTCCACTTT. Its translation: CASSLDSYNSPLHF.

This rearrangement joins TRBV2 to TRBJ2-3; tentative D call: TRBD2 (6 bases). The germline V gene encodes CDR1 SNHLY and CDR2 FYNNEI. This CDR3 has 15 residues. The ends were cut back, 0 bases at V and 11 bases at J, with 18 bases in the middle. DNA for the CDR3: TGTGCCAGCAGTGAAGCGCGGGATCCGACCGGAGGGCAGTATTTT. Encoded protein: CASSEARDPTGGQYF.

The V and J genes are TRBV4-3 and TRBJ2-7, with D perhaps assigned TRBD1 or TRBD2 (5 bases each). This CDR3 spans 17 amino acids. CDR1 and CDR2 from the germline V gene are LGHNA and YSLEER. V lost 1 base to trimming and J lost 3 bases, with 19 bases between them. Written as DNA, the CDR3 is TGCGCCAGCAGCCAAGCTGGTCGGGGCGGCAGAGGCTACGAGCAGTACTTC. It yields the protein CASSQAGRGGRGYEQYF.

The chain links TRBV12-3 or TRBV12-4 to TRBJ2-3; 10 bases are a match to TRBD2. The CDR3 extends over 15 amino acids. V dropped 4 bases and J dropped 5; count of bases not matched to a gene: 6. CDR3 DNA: TGTGCCAGCAGTTCAGCGGGAGGGCCTAAAGATACGCAGTATTTT. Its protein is CASSSAGGPKDTQYF.

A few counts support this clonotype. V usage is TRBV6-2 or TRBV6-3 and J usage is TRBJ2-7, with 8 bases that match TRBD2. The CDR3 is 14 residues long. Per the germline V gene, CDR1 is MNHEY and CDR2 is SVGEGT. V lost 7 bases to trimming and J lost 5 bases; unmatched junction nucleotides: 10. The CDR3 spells CASTGRGAGDEQYF. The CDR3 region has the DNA TGTGCCAGCACCGGGAGAGGAGCGGGAGACGAGCAGTACTTC.

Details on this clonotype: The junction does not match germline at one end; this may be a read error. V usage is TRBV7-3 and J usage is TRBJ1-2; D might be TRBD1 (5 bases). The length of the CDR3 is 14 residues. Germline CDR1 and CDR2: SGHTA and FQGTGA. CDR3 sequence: CVSSRGPTEGGYTF. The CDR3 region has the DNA TGTGTCAGCAGCCGTGGACCCACAGAGGGGGGCTACACCTTC.